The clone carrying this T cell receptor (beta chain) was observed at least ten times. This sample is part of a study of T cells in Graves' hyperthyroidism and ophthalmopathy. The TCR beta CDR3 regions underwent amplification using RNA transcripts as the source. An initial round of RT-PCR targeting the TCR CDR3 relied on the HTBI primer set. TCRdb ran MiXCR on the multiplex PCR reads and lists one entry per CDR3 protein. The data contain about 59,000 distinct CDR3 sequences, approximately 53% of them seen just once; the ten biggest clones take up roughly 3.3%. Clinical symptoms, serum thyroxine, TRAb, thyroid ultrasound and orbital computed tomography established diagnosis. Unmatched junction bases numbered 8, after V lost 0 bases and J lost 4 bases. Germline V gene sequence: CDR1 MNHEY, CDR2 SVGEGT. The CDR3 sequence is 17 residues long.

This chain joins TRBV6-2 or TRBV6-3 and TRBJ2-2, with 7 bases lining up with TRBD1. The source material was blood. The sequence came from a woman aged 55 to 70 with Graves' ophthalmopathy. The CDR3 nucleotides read TGTGCCAGCAGTTACTCGTGGACAGGTCGGAGCACCGGGGAGCTGTTTTTT. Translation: CASSYSWTGRSTGELFF.